Below, 20 T cell receptor beta chains from the same sample are listed, as sequenced in a study of cytomegalovirus exposure and HLA in healthy donors. Use of 60 Vbeta and 13 Jbeta primers characterized the PCR. Clones were sequenced by immunoSEQ multiplex PCR, and TCRdb holds only the in-frame ones, with some missing. Of a few hundred thousand clones in the sample, about 93% were seen once. The sample comprised PBMCs. The receptors come from a girl aged 2 to 10 in good health and CMV-seronegative.

This clone is a singleton in its sample. This chain links TRBV28 with TRBJ1-1; D is unresolved. Germline CDR1 reads MDHEN; CDR2 reads SYDVKM. There are 14 residues in the CDR3. V lost 7 bases, J lost 4 bases, and 16 bases lay in between. The DNA of the CDR3 is TGTGCCAGCAATCTCGGAGGAACGCGCACTGAAGCTTTCTTT. This sequence encodes CASNLGGTRTEAFF.

The V call is TRBV5-4, the J call TRBJ1-2, with 10 bases identical to TRBD1. The CDR3 loop spans 14 amino acids. V lost 1 base, J lost 6 bases, and 3 bases stayed unmatched. Germline CDR1 SGHNT, CDR2 YYREEE (reference sequence). The CDR3 region has the DNA TGTGCCAGCAGCTTGTTAGACAGGGGGCATGGCTACACCTTC. Amino acid sequence: CASSLLDRGHGYTF.

V and J are TRBV6-1 and TRBJ1-5; maybe TRBD1 (6 bases). Trimming shortened V by 10 bases and J by 1 base, and 17 bases separated the two germline ends. The CDR3 loop spans 15 amino acids. Looked up from germline, CDR1 is MNHNS and CDR2 is SASEGT. CDR3 in amino acids: CATTSDRTSNQPQHF. CDR3 coding DNA: TGTGCCACCACGTCGGACAGAACCAGCAATCAGCCCCAGCATTTT.

This rearrangement joins TRBV18 to TRBJ2-7; tentatively, D is TRBD2 (7 bases). Germline CDR1 and CDR2: KGHSH and LQKENI. Trimming took off 4 bases at V and 0 bases at J, with 10 bases between the two ends. This CDR3 has 14 residues. The CDR3 DNA sequence: TGTGCCAGCTCACTGGCGGGGGCCTCCTACGAGCAGTACTTC. It is translated as CASSLAGASYEQYF.

The chain recombines TRBV21-1 with TRBJ2-2; TRBD2, the table's D call, lacks a check against the DNA. TRBV21-1 represents a pseudogene. This CDR3 has 14 residues. CDR3 residues: CASSKALYTGELFF. In nucleotides, the CDR3 is TGTGCCAGCAGCAAAGCGCTATACACCGGGGAGCTGTTTTTT.

About this clone itself: Additional DNA sequences in this sample encode the identical CDR3. This rearrangement joins TRBV30 to TRBJ1-3; D is unresolved. Germline loops: CDR1 GTSNPN, CDR2 SVGIG (reference sequence). CDR3 length: 13 amino acids. Trimming cost V 1 base and J 4 bases, with 8 bases left between them. Here the CDR3 DNA reads TGTGCCTGGAGTGCCCTGAGCGGAAACACCATATATTTT. It translates to CAWSALSGNTIYF.

The chain is built from TRBV7-9 and TRBJ2-5, with D perhaps TRBD2 (6 bases). This CDR3 is built from 12 residues. Trimming left V 4 bases short and J 4 bases short, with 7 bases between. Looked up from germline, CDR1 is SEHNR and CDR2 is FQNEAQ (reference sequence). The CDR3 DNA follows: TGTGCCAGCAGCTGGGGGGTAGAGACCCAGTACTTC. Its protein product is CASSWGVETQYF.

This chain connects TRBV10-2 to TRBJ1-5, with D perhaps matching TRBD1 (6 bases). Germline values: CDR1 WSHSY, CDR2 SAAADI. The V and J ends lost 8 bases and 3 bases respectively, with 17 bases between them. The CDR3 sequence is 15 residues long. Written as DNA, the CDR3 is TGCGCCAGCCAGGGGTCATCCCCACCCAATCAGCCCCAGCATTTT. It specifies CASQGSSPPNQPQHF.

V and J are TRBV11-2 and TRBJ2-7, with D possibly being TRBD2 (5 bases). The V gene lost 5 bases and the J gene lost 0 bases, with 14 bases spanning the gap. This CDR3 has 15 amino acids. Germline lookup yields CDR1 SGHAT and CDR2 FQNNGV. The CDR3 DNA follows: TGTGCCAGCAGCCCCCTTGACGGACTCTCCTACGAGCAGTACTTC. Protein product: CASSPLDGLSYEQYF.

The V call is TRBV7-2, the J call TRBJ1-6; 7 positions match TRBD1. The CDR3 has 17 amino acids. Trimming at V came to 7 bases and at J to 2 bases, leaving 11 bases not matched to a gene. Germline loops: CDR1 SGHTA, CDR2 FQGNSA. CDR3 coding DNA: TGTGCCAGCAAGCCACGGACAGGCGGGACCTATAATTCACCCCTCCACTTT. This codes for CASKPRTGGTYNSPLHF.

This chain joins TRBV2 and TRBJ1-2; no clear D gene. The germline V gene encodes CDR1 SNHLY and CDR2 FYNNEI. CDR3 length: 15 residues. Trimming took 4 bases from V and 8 from J, leaving 20 bases between them. CDR3: CASSVAEASVGGYTF. DNA for the CDR3: TGTGCCAGCAGTGTTGCGGAGGCGAGTGTCGGGGGCTACACCTTC.

The chain joins TRBV5-5 to TRBJ2-5, with a tentative D call TRBD1 (5 bases). The germline V gene has CDR1 SGHKS and CDR2 YYEKEE (reference sequence). V was trimmed by 0 bases and J by 1 base, leaving 7 bases between them. This CDR3 spans 14 amino acids. The CDR3 sequence is CASSLGQTQETQYF. In nucleotides, the CDR3 is TGTGCCAGCAGCTTGGGACAGACCCAAGAGACCCAGTACTTC.

V and J are TRBV13 and TRBJ1-6; 9 bases match TRBD1. Germline CDR1 and CDR2: PRHDT and FYEKMQ (reference sequence). This CDR3 spans 17 amino acids. The V gene end was trimmed by 0 bases and the J gene end by 8 bases; junction bases not matched to a gene: 8. The CDR3 here is CASSLGRRTGEYSPLHF. CDR3 in DNA: TGTGCCAGCAGCTTAGGTCGGAGGACAGGGGAGTATTCACCCCTCCACTTT.

The gene calls are TRBV5-1 and TRBJ1-3, with D unclear. The V and J ends lost 1 base and 6 bases respectively, with 8 bases between them. CDR1 SGHRS and CDR2 YFSETQ come from the germline V gene. The CDR3 length is 13 residues. The CDR3 DNA reads TGCGCCAGCAGCTTGCCCTCCTCAAACACCATATATTTT. Residues: CASSLPSSNTIYF.

This clone was seen once. The rearrangement links TRBV5-4 to TRBJ2-1; 13 bases are shared with TRBD2. This CDR3 contains 16 residues. V lost 4 bases, J lost 8 bases, and 9 bases stayed unmatched. Germline CDR1 and CDR2: SGHNT and YYREEE (reference sequence). CDR3 amino acids: CASSPLGLAGVDEQFF. CDR3 sequence (DNA): TGTGCCAGCAGCCCGCTCGGACTAGCGGGAGTTGATGAGCAGTTCTTC.

The V and J genes are TRBV6-1 and TRBJ1-5, with D uncertain. Germline CDR1 MNHNS, CDR2 SASEGT. The CDR3 has 15 amino acids. The V and J ends lost 4 bases and 5 bases respectively, with 15 bases between them. This CDR3 is CASSVMVGEHQPQHF. The CDR3 DNA follows: TGTGCCAGCAGTGTAATGGTCGGGGAACATCAGCCCCAGCATTTT.

The chain has TRBV2 and TRBJ2-7; 14 positions match TRBD2. Looked up from germline, CDR1 is SNHLY and CDR2 is FYNNEI. The trim removed 7 bases at V and 6 bases at J, leaving 5 bases unmatched. The CDR3 is made up of 14 amino acids. The DNA for the CDR3 is TGTGCCAGCACCGGGACTAGCGGGAGTAGCGAGCAGTACTTC. This sequence encodes CASTGTSGSSEQYF.

This chain uses TRBV29-1 with TRBJ2-5; D unclear. The CDR3 has 12 amino acids. V was cut by 5 bases and J by 1 base, with 8 bases left in between. Germline CDR1 reads SQVTM; CDR2 reads ANQGSEA. This chain's CDR3 is CSVLEPQETQYF. In DNA, the CDR3 is TGCAGCGTTTTAGAACCCCAAGAGACCCAGTACTTC. The complete variable domain, with remaining parts taken from reference TRBV29-1 and TRBJ2-5, reads SAVISQKPSRDICQRGTSLTIQCQVDSQVTMMFWYRQQPGQSLTLIATANQGSEATYESGFVIDKFPISRPNLTFSTLTVSNMSPEDSSIYLCSVLEPQETQYFGPGTRLLVL.

This chain uses TRBV7-8 with TRBJ2-7, with 11 bases lining up with TRBD2. Germline values: CDR1 SGHVS, CDR2 FQNEAQ. V lost 4 bases and J lost 4; bases outside the gene matches: 3. This CDR3 comprises 14 residues. The CDR3 protein is CASSSLAGAYEQYF. CDR3 bases: TGTGCCAGCAGCTCACTAGCGGGAGCGTACGAGCAGTACTTC.

The genes are TRBV10-3 and TRBJ2-3, with D possibly being TRBD1 (6 bases). The length of the CDR3 is 13 residues. Per germline, CDR1 ENHRY and CDR2 SYGVKD. The V and J ends lost 8 bases and 2 bases respectively, with 11 bases between them. DNA for the CDR3: TGTGCCATCCTTGGGGGCCTCACAGATACGCAGTATTTT. Protein product: CAILGGLTDTQYF.